Following are 5 T cell receptor beta chains from one sample sequenced in a study of T cells after yellow fever vaccination. Using its own MiXCR run on the 5' RACE reads, TCRdb lists one record per CDR3 protein. The repertoire holds 300,000 or so distinct CDR3 sequences, 8% to 9.5% seen once, with around 17% in the top ten. This specimen was PBMCs, taken roughly 47 days after the first yellow fever vaccination. These TCRs come from a man between 18 and 29 years old who received the YFV17D yellow fever vaccine.

The rearrangement links TRBV6-2 or TRBV6-3 to TRBJ1-1; D uncertain. The CDR3 covers 10 residues. V was shortened by 7 bases and J by 3 bases, with 3 bases between the two germline ends. Looked up from germline, CDR1 is MNHEY and CDR2 is SVGEGT. The CDR3 sequence is CASKDTEAFF. The CDR3 nucleotides read TGTGCCAGCAAGGACACTGAAGCTTTCTTT.

The chain links TRBV4-3 to TRBJ1-5, with unresolved D. CDR1 is LGHNA and CDR2 is YSLEER in the germline V gene. CDR3 length equals 16 residues. The V end was cut by 4 bases, the J end by 2 bases, with 15 bases between. The CDR3 protein is CASSRSIFGGNQPQHF. The CDR3 DNA reads TGCGCCAGCAGCCGATCGATTTTTGGGGGCAATCAGCCCCAGCATTTT.

The chain carries TRBV4-3 and TRBJ2-3; a weak D match, TRBD1 (6 bases). CDR1 and CDR2 (germline): LGHNA, YSLEER. The CDR3 contains 18 residues. The ends were cut back, 2 bases at V and 2 bases at J, with 20 bases in the middle. This chain's CDR3 is CASSQTPSGQGITDTQYF. CDR3 DNA: TGCGCCAGCAGCCAAACCCCTTCGGGGCAGGGGATCACAGATACGCAGTATTTT.

In this sample, this clonotype turned up a few times. V and J are TRBV15 and TRBJ1-2; tentatively, D is TRBD1 (5 bases). This CDR3 is 19 amino acids long. V lost 1 base and J 1 base, leaving 22 bases between the germline ends. Germline V gene sequence: CDR1 LNHNV, CDR2 YYDKDF (reference sequence). Here the CDR3 DNA reads TGTGCCACCAGCAGAGGTTTTGGTGGACAAGGAGATCTTAACTATGGCTACACCTTC. Translating gives CATSRGFGGQGDLNYGYTF.

This clonotype came up many times. This CDR3 reads CSARNSMKGGYTF. For the CDR3, the DNA is TGCAGTGCTAGAAATTCTATGAAGGGCGGCTACACCTTC. The chain links TRBV20-1 to TRBJ1-2; D not resolved. The CDR3 has 13 amino acids. Germline V gene data show CDR1 as DFQATT and CDR2 as SNEGSKA (reference sequence). Trimming shortened V by 2 bases and J by 8 bases, and 15 bases separated the two germline ends.